This T cell receptor beta chain was identified in a study of blood T cell repertoires in COVID-19 (dated by TCRdb to 2018 to 2021). At the level of the whole study: The collaborator samples originated in the United States, Italy and Spain and spanned the acute and convalescent phases of COVID-19. The sample metadata nearly always contained a de-identified subject ID, COVID-19 status, age in years and sex. The dataset comprised deeply sampled blood TCRbeta repertoires from subjects exposed to, actively infected with, or recovered from COVID-19. HLA class I and class II types, where available, came from metadata supplied by the sample provider rather than from assay-based typing. Samples were obtained from the ongoing ImmuneRACE study (first 160 participants) and from 1,000 to 1,500 subjects provided by 6 global collaborators. The repertoires were made available in a free public database intended to serve as a resource for research on the immune response to SARS-CoV-2. The prospective study material was composed of cDNA or gDNA derived from T cells, B-cell-depleted T cells, or PBMCs.

The germline V gene encodes CDR1 SGHTA and CDR2 FQGNSA. For this chain, trimming is 2 bases at the V end and 2 bases at the J end, and the number of junction bases without a gene match is 6. The CDR3 runs 15 amino acids, cysteine and phenylalanine included. Kept here is only the CDR3 DNA, which spans 45 bases and is read in frame from base 1. The paper as a whole reports these results and caveats: Clinical and demographic metadata were provided uncurated, with the amount varying by source and participant.

Collaborating institutions collected whole blood in K2EDTA tubes following their own protocols. For TCRbeta analysis, collaborators shipped samples as frozen whole blood, isolated PBMCs, or DNA extracted from either of those sample types. The immunoSEQ Assay, a bias-controlled multiplex PCR, was used to amplify TCRbeta CDR3 regions from genomic DNA. For the original study's pipeline: Nucleated cell counts per sample were estimated from amplification of reference gene primers within the assay. To quantify the absolute abundance of each unique TCRbeta CDR3 rearrangement, sequence reads were collapsed and filtered. Productive Simpson clonality was computed per sample as the square root of Simpson's diversity index over productive rearrangements. TCRdb took this table from immuneACCESS and kept in-frame rearrangements with V and J called. Such tables lack part of the clones; where checked against another copy, unresolved V genes explain under half of the gap, and the rest is unexplained. The V and J calls and clone size come from that table; D and trimming were worked out from the DNA. Recorded for this sample are fewer than 250,000 clones; about 86% of them occurred a single time. The ten largest clones add up to about 2.2% of the sample.

About this clone itself: This clone's antigen is unknown. Base qualities are missing; no much larger clone stands one base away.

The receptor's source is a woman aged 50 to 65 with acute or convalescent COVID-19. Sequencing was done on a sample of peripheral blood. In this chain, TRBV7-2 is recombined with TRBJ2-7; TRBD2 fits 7 bases in the junction. The DNA sequence follows: TGTGCCAGCAGCTTACGCGCGGGGGTCACCTACGAGCAGTACTTC. Its protein reads: CASSLRAGVTYEQYF.